These T cell receptor beta chains were read from a single sample in a study of T cell repertoires in ileal Crohn's disease. Sequencing was performed with immunoSEQ multiplex PCR; in TCRdb, only in-frame clones are kept and a portion is missing. This sample carries 55,000 to 65,000 clones, about 89% of them seen once, and the ten largest clones take about 2%. The specimen sequenced was ileal tissue. These receptors were obtained from an adult with Crohn's disease. The conserved cysteine and the conserved F or W are not part of the CDR3 here.

CDR3 protein: ASRGNRGRGNTEAF
V gene: TRBV4-3

CDR3 protein: ASSVGQGMNTEAF
V gene: TRBV9

CDR3 protein: ASSELWEFGRGGAGGYT
V gene: TRBV6-1

CDR3 protein: ASSPIFRADGVSGANVLT
V gene: TRBV18

CDR3 protein: ASSPQGALGGNTIY
V gene: TRBV27

CDR3 protein: ASSIGQASYEQY
V gene: TRBV19

CDR3 protein: ASSPELGENEKLF
V gene: TRBV9

CDR3 protein: ASSFSQGWRGYT
V gene: TRBV28

CDR3 protein: ASSVDATGSQPQH
V gene: TRBV9

CDR3 protein: ASSFLLDRGSYTEAF
V gene: TRBV7-8

CDR3 protein: SVAPGAGEKLF
V gene: TRBV29-1